Each of the 7 T cell receptor beta chains below was sequenced from the same sample in a study of PD-L1 blockade in urothelial cancer. Clones were sequenced by immunoSEQ multiplex PCR, and TCRdb holds only the in-frame ones, with some missing. The data show approximately 40,000 clones, with around nine tenths seen just once and under 25% held by the top ten. The sample's time point: peripheral blood 6 weeks after treatment start. Sequences were derived from PBMCs, sampled around atezolizumab (anti-PD-L1) treatment. These receptors came from a man aged 55 to 69 with urothelial cancer.

This clone was seen just once. This chain connects TRBV11-3 to TRBJ2-5, with a tentative D call TRBD1 (7 bases). The CDR3 extends over 15 amino acids. V lost 3 bases to trimming and J lost 0 bases, with 11 bases between them. CDR1 is SGHNT and CDR2 is YENEEA in the germline V gene. DNA for the CDR3: TGTGCCAGCAGCTTGGGGGGACAGAACCAAGAGACCCAGTACTTC. This encodes CASSLGGQNQETQYF. The entire variable domain, with the rest obtained from reference TRBV11-3 and TRBJ2-5, is as follows: EAGVVQSPRYKIIEKKQPVAFWCNPISGHNTLYWYLQNLGQGPELLIRYENEEAVDDSQLPKDRFSAERLKGVDSTLKIQPAELGDSAVYLCASSLGGQNQETQYFGPGTRLLVL.

V usage is TRBV15 and J usage is TRBJ1-1, with unresolved D. Germline loops: CDR1 LNHNV, CDR2 YYDKDF (reference sequence). V was trimmed by 0 bases and J by 1 base, leaving 6 bases between them. The CDR3 contains 14 residues. The chain's CDR3 is CATSRDPQNTEAFF. For the CDR3, the DNA is TGTGCCACCAGCAGAGATCCCCAGAACACTGAAGCTTTCTTT.

V is TRBV5-1 and J is TRBJ1-1; 8 bases fit TRBD1. The germline gives CDR1 SGHRS, CDR2 YFSETQ. J gave up 4 bases and V 2 bases, and 7 bases lay outside the gene matches. The CDR3 length is 15 residues. The CDR3 nucleotides are TGCGCCAGCAGCTTTTTGACAGGGGTGGGCACTGAAGCTTTCTTT. Translation gives CASSFLTGVGTEAFF.

This clone was counted between two and nine times. The V and J genes are TRBV2 and TRBJ2-7, with D unresolved. CDR3 size: 12 residues. The ends were cut back, 6 bases at V and 4 bases at J, with 10 bases in the middle. Germline V CDR1 and CDR2: SNHLY, FYNNEI. CDR3 nucleotides: TGTGCCAGCAGCCTTAAAGCTTACGAGCAGTACTTC. It yields the protein CASSLKAYEQYF.

The chain links TRBV5-1 to TRBJ1-4; TRBD1 matches at 7 bases. The CDR3 has 14 amino acids. CDR1 and CDR2 from the germline V gene are SGHRS and YFSETQ. J was trimmed by 8 bases and V by 4 bases; bases with no gene match: 8. CDR3 sequence: CASSKTGSGEKLFF. CDR3 bases: TGCGCCAGCAGCAAGACAGGGTCGGGGGAAAAACTGTTTTTT.

This CDR3 is CASSPRGQDEQYF. In DNA, the CDR3 is TGTGCCAGCAGCCCGAGGGGGCAGGACGAGCAGTACTTC. The chain recombines TRBV5-4 with TRBJ2-7; 7 bases fit TRBD1. Germline V gene lookup returns CDR1 SGHNT and CDR2 YYREEE (reference sequence). V was clipped by 4 bases and J by 5 bases; unmatched bases: 6. This CDR3 contains 13 residues.

This clone was observed a single time. The chain links TRBV5-1 to TRBJ2-1, with TRBD2 identical over 8 bases. Trimming at V came to 3 bases and at J to 6 bases, leaving 14 bases not matched to a gene. There are 17 residues in the CDR3. CDR1 is SGHRS and CDR2 is YFSETQ in the germline V gene. Here the CDR3 DNA reads TGCGCCAGCAGCTGGACTAGCACGGGGGGGGCTACCAATGAGCAGTTCTTC. Protein product: CASSWTSTGGATNEQFF.